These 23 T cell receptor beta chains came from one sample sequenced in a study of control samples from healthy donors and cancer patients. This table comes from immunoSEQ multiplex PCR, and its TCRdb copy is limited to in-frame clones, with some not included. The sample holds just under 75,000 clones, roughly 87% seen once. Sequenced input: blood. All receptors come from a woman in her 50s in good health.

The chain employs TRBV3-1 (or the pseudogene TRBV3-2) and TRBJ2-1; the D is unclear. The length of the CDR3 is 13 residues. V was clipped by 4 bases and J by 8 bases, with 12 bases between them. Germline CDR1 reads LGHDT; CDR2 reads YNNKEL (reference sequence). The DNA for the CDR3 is TGTGCCAGCAGCCGGGCCCTTCGGTATGAGCAGTTCTTC. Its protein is CASSRALRYEQFF.

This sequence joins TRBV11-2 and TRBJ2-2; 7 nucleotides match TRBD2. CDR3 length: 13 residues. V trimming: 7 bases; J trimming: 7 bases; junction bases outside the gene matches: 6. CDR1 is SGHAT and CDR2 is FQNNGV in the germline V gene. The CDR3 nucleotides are TGTGCCAGCAAGGGACTACCGGGCGGGGAGCTGTTTTTT. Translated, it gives CASKGLPGGELFF.

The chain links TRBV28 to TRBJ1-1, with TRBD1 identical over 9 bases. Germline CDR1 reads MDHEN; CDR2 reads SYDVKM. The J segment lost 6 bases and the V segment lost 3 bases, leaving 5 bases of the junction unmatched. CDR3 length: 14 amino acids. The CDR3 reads CASSLGQGRSEAFF. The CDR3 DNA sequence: TGTGCCAGCAGTTTGGGACAGGGTAGGTCTGAAGCTTTCTTT.

The CDR3 DNA follows: TGTGCCACCATTCACGGGACCTCCTACAATGAGCAGTTCTTC. It encodes CATIHGTSYNEQFF. This sequence joins TRBV21-1 and TRBJ2-1. TRBV21-1 is a listed pseudogene. This CDR3 spans 14 amino acids.

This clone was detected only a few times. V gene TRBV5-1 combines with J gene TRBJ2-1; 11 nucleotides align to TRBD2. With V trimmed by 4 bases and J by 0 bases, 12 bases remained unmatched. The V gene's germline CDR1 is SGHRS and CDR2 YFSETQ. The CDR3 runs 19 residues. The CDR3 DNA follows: TGCGCCAGCAGCGGCAATTTAGCGGGAGGGTGGAGCTCCTACAATGAGCAGTTCTTC. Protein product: CASSGNLAGGWSSYNEQFF.

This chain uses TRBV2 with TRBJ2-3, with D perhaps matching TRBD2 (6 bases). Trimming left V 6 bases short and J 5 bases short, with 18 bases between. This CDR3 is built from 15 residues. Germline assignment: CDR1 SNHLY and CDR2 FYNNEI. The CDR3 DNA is TGTGCCAGCAGCGCAACTAGCCCAAAGATAGATACGCAGTATTTT. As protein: CASSATSPKIDTQYF.

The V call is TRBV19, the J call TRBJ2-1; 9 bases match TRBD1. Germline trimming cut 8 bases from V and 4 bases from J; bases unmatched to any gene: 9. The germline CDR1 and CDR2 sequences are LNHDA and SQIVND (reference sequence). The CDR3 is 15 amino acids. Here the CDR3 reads CASESSGTGYNEQFF. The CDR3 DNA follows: TGTGCCAGTGAGTCCTCCGGGACAGGGTACAATGAGCAGTTCTTC. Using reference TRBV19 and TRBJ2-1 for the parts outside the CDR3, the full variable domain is DGGITQSPKYLFRKEGQNVTLSCEQNLNHDAMYWYRQDPGQGLRLIYYSQIVNDFQKGDIAEGYSVSREKKESFPLTVTSAQKNPTAFYLCASESSGTGYNEQFFGPGTRLTVL.

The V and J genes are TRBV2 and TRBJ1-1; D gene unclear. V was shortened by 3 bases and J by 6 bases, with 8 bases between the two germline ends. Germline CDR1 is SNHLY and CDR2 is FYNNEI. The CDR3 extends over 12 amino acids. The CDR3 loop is CASSDVSSEAFF. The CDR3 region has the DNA TGTGCCAGCAGTGATGTAAGCTCTGAAGCTTTCTTT.

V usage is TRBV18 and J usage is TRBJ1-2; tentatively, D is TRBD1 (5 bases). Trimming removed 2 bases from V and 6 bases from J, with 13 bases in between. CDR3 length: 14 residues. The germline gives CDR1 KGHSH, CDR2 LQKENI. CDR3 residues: CASSPTGGGDGYTF. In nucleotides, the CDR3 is TGTGCCAGCTCACCAACCGGGGGGGGAGATGGCTACACCTTC.

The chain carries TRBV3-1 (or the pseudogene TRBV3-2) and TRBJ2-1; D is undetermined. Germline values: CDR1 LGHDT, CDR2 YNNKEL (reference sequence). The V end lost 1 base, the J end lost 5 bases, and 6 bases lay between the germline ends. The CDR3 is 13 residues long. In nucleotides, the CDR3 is TGTGCCAGCAGCCAAGGCAGAAACAATGAGCAGTTCTTC. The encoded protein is CASSQGRNNEQFF.

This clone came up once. CDR3 amino acids: CACSRGPQGQPQHF. In nucleotides, the CDR3 is TGTGCCTGTTCGAGGGGGCCGCAGGGTCAGCCCCAGCATTTT. This chain links TRBV19 with TRBJ1-5, with TRBD1 identical over 7 bases. This CDR3 spans 14 amino acids. Germline V gene sequence: CDR1 LNHDA, CDR2 SQIVND (reference sequence). After removal of 11 bases from V and 6 bases from J, the junction contained 13 bases not matched to a gene.

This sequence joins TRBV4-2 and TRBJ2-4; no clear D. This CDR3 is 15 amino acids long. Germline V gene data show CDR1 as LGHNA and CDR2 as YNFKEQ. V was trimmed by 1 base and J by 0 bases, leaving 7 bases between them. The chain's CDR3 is CASSQGSSAKNIQYF. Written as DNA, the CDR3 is TGTGCCAGCAGCCAAGGGTCGTCAGCCAAAAACATTCAGTACTTC.

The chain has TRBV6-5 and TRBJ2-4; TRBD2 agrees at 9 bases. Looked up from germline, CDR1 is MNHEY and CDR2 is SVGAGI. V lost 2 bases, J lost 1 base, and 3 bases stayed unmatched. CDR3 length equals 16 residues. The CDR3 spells CASSYAGGGAKNIQYF. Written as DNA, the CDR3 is TGTGCCAGCAGTTACGCGGGAGGGGGGGCCAAAAACATTCAGTACTTC.

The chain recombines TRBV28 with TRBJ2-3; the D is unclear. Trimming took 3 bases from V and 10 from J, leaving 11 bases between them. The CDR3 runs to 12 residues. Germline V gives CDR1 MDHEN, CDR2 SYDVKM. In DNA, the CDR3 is TGTGCCAGCAGTTTCCCAAGGACCGCGCAGTATTTT. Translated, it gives CASSFPRTAQYF.

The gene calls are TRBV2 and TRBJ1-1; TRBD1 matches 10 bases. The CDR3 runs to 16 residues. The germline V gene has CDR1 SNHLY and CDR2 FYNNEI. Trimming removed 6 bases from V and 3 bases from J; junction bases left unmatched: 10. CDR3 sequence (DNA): TGTGCCAGCAGGGCTGGGACAGGGGCCAGCGACACTGAAGCTTTCTTT. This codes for CASRAGTGASDTEAFF.

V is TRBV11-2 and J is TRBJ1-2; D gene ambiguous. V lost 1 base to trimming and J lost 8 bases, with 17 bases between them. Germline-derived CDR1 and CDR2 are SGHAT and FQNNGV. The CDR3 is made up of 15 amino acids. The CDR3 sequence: CASSLVYDTRRGYTF. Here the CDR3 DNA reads TGTGCCAGCAGCTTAGTCTACGACACCCGCCGGGGCTACACCTTC.

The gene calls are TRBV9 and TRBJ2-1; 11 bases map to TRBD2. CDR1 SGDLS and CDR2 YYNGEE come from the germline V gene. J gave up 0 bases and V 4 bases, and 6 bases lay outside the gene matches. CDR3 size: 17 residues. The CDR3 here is CASSSSTSGSSYNEQFF. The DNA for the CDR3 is TGTGCCAGCAGCAGTAGCACTAGCGGGAGCTCCTACAATGAGCAGTTCTTC.

Here the CDR3 DNA reads TGCGCCAGCAGCATTCCCTGGCCCAGGCAGGGAACTAACTATGGCTACACCTTC. This codes for CASSIPWPRQGTNYGYTF. The J gene is TRBJ1-2, the V gene TRBV4-1, with a possible D match to TRBD1 (5 bases). Trimming stripped 5 bases from V and 0 bases from J, with 22 bases between. CDR3 length: 18 amino acids. The germline gives CDR1 MGHRA, CDR2 YSYEKL.

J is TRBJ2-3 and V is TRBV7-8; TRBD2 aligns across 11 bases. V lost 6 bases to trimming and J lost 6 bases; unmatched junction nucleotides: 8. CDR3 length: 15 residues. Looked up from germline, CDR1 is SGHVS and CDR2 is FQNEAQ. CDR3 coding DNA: TGTGCCAGCAGACCAACTAGCGGGAGAGGTGATACGCAGTATTTT. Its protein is CASRPTSGRGDTQYF. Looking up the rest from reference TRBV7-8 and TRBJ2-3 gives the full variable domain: GAGVSQSPRYKVAKRGQDVALRCDPISGHVSLFWYQQALGQGPEFLTYFQNEAQLDKSGLPSDRFFAERPEGSVSTLKIQRTQQEDSAVYLCASRPTSGRGDTQYFGPGTRLTVL.

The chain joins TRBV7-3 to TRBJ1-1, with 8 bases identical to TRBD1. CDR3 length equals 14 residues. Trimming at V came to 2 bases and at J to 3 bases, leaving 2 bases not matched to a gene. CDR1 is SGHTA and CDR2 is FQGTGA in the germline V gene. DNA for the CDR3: TGTGCCAGCAGCTTACAGGGGGCGGACACTGAAGCTTTCTTT. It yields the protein CASSLQGADTEAFF.

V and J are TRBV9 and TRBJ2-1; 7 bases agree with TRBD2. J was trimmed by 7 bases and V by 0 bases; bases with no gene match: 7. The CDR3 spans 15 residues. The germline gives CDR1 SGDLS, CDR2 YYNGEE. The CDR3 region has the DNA TGTGCCAGCAGCGTAGGCGGGAGTGGAAGGAATGAGCAGTTCTTC. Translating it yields CASSVGGSGRNEQFF.

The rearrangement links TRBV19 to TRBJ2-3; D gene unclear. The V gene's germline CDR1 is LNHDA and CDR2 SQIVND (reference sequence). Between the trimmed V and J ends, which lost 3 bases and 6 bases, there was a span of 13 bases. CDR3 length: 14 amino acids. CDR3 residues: CASSMQEFPDTQYF. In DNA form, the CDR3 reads TGTGCCAGTAGTATGCAAGAGTTTCCCGATACGCAGTATTTT.

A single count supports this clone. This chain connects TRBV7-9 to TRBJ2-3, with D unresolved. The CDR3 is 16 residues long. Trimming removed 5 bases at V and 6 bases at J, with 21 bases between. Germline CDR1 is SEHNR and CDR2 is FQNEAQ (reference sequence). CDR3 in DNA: TGTGCCAGCAGCCCTCGGAGTGGGGATGCTTCGGATACGCAGTATTTT. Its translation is CASSPRSGDASDTQYF.